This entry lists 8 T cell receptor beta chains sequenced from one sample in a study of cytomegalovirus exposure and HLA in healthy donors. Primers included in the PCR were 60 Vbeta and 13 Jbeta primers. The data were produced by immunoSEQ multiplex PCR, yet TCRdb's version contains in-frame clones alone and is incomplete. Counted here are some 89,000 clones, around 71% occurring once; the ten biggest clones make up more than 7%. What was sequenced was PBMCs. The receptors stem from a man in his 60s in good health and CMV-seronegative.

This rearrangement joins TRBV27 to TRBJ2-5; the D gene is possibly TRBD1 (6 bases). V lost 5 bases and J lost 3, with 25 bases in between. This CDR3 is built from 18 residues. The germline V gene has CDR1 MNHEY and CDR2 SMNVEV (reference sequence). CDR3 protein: CASSISRYLKRDKETQYF. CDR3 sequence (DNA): TGTGCCAGCAGTATAAGCCGCTACCTAAAAAGGGACAAAGAGACCCAGTACTTC.

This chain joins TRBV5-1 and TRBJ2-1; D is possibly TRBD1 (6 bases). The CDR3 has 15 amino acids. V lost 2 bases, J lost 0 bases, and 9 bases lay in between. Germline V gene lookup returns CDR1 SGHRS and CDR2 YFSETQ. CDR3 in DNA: TGCGCCAGCAGCTTCCAGACAGGCTCCTACAATGAGCAGTTCTTC. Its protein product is CASSFQTGSYNEQFF.

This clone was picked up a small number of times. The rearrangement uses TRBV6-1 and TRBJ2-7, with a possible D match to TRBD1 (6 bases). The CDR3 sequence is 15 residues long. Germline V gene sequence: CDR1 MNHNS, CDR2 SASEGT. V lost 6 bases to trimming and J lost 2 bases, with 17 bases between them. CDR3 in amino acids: CASRRRGLNPYEQYF. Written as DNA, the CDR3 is TGTGCCAGCAGGCGCAGGGGCCTCAACCCCTACGAGCAGTACTTC.

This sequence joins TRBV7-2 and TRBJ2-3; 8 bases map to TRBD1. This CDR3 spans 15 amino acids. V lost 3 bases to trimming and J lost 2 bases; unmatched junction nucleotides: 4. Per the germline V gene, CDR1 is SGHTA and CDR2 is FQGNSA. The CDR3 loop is CASSFRDRNTDTQYF. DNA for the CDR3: TGTGCCAGCAGCTTCCGGGACAGGAACACAGATACGCAGTATTTT. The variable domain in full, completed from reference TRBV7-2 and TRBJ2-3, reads GAGVSQSPSNKVTEKGKDVELRCDPISGHTALYWYRQSLGQGLEFLIYFQGNSAPDKSGLPSDRFSAERTGGSVSTLTIQRTQQEDSAVYLCASSFRDRNTDTQYFGPGTRLTVL.

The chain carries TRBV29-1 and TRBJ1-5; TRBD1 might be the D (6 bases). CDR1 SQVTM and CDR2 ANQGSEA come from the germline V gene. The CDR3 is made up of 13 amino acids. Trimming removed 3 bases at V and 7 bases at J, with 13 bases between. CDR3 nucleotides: TGCAGCGTTGATGATGGGCAGGGGCAGCCCCAGCATTTT. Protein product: CSVDDGQGQPQHF. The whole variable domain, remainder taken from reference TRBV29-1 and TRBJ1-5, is SAVISQKPSRDICQRGTSLTIQCQVDSQVTMMFWYRQQPGQSLTLIATANQGSEATYESGFVIDKFPISRPNLTFSTLTVSNMSPEDSSIYLCSVDDGQGQPQHFGDGTRLSIL.

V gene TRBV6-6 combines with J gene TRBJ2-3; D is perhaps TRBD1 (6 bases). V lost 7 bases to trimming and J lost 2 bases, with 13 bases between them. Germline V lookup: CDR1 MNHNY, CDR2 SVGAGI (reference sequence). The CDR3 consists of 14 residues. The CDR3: CASTLGQITDTQYF. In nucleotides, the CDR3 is TGTGCCAGCACCCTGGGACAAATCACAGATACGCAGTATTTT.

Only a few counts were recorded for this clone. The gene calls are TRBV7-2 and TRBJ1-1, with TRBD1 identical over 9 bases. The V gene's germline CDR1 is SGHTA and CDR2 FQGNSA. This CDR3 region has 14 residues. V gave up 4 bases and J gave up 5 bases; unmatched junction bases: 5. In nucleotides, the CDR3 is TGTGCCAGCAGCTCCTCGACAGGGGGGACTGAAGCTTTCTTT. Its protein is CASSSSTGGTEAFF.

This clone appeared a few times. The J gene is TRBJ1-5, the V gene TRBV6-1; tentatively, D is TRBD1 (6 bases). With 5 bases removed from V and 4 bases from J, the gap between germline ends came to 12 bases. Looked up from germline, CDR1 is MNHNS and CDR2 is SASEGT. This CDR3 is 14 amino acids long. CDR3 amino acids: CASSRTELNQPQHF. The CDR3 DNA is TGTGCCAGCAGTAGGACAGAGTTAAATCAGCCCCAGCATTTT.